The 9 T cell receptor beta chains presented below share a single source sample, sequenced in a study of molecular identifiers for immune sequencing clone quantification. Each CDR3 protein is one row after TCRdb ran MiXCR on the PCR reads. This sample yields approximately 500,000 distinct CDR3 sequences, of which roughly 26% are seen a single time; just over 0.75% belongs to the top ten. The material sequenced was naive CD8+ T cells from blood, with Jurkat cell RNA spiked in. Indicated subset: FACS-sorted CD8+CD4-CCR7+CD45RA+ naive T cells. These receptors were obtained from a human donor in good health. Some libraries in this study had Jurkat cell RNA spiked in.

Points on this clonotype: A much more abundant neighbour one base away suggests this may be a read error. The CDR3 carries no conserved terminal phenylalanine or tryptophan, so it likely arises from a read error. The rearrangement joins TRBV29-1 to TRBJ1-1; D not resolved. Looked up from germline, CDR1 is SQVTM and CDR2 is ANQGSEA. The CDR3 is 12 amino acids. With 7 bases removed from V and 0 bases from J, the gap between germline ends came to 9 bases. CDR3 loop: CSAVLLNTEAFL. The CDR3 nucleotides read TGCAGCGCTGTTCTTTTGAACACTGAAGCTTTCCTT.

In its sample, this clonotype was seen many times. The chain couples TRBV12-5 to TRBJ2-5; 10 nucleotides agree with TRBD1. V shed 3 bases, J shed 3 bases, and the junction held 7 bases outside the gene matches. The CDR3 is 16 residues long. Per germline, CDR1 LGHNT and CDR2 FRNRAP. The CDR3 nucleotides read TGTGCTAGTGGTTTCCCGGGACAGGGGACAGAAGAGACCCAGTACTTC. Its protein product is CASGFPGQGTEETQYF.

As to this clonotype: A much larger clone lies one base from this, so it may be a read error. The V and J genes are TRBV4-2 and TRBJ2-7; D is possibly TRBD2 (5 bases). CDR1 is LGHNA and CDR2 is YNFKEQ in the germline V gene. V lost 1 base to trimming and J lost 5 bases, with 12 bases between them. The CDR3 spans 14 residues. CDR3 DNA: TGTGCCAGCAGCCAAGCACACGGTAGCGACGAGCAGTACTTC. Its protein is CASSQAHGSDEQYF.

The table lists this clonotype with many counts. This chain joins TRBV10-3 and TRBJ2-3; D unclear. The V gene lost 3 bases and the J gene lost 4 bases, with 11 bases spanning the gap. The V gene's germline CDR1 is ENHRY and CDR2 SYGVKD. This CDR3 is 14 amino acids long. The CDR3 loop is CAISDGPSPDTQYF. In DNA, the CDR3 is TGTGCCATCAGTGATGGCCCCTCACCAGATACGCAGTATTTT.

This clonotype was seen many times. The CDR3 reads CSVDSAGQVNTEAFF. The CDR3 DNA sequence: TGCAGCGTTGATTCAGCAGGGCAGGTGAACACTGAAGCTTTCTTT. The J gene is TRBJ1-1, the V gene TRBV29-1, with D possibly TRBD1 on 5 matching bases. The CDR3 loop spans 15 amino acids. V lost 3 bases and J 0 bases, leaving 14 bases between the germline ends. The V gene's germline CDR1 is SQVTM and CDR2 ANQGSEA.

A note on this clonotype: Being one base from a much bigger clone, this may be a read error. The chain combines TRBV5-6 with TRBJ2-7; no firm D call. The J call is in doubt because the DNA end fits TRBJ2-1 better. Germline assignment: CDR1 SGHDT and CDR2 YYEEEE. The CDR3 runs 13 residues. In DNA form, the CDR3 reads TGTGCCAGCAGCTTGGCCATAGGTTACGAGCAGTTCTTC. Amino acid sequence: CASSLAIGYEQFF.

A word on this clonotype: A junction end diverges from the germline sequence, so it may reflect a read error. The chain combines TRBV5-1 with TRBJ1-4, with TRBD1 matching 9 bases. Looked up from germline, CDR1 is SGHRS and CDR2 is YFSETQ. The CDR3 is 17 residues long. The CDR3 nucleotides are TGCGCCGGCAGCTTAACAGGGGGCTTAGGGACTAATGAAAAACTGTTTTTT. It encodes CAGSLTGGLGTNEKLFF.

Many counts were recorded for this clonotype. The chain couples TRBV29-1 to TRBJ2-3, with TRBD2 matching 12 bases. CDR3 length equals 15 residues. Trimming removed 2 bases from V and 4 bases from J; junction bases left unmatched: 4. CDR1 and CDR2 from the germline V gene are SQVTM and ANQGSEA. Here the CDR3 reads CSVETTSGSSDTQYF. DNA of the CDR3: TGCAGCGTTGAAACGACTAGCGGGAGTTCAGATACGCAGTATTTT.

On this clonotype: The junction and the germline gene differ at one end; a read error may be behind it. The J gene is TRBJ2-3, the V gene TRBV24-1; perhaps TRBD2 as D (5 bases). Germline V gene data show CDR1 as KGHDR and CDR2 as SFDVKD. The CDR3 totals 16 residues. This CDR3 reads CATTECREGPTDTRYF. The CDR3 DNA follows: TGTGCCACAACTGAATGCCGGGAAGGGCCCACAGATACGCGGTATTTT.